This T cell receptor (beta chain) appears in the sequencing data of a study of cytomegalovirus exposure and HLA in healthy donors. Study summary: An early data release held about 85 million unique TCRs from HLA-typed donors.

PCR involved 60 Vbeta and 13 Jbeta primers. Assay: immunoSEQ multiplex PCR; the TCRdb copy retains only in-frame clones and omits some. The sample holds approximately 150,000 clones, around 86% seen once. Study-level results: The authors enumerated around 150 TCR beta chains as linked to cytomegalovirus. In a later analysis, V- and J-gene trimming of beta chains associated with a DCLRE1C missense variant, replicated independently.

Germline-derived CDR1 and CDR2 are SGHRS and YFSETQ. The CDR3 spans 16 residues. Trimming pared 2 bases from V and 2 bases from J, leaving 17 bases between. About this clone itself: Its antigen is still unknown.

The sample comprised PBMCs. The chain uses TRBV5-1 and TRBJ2-7, with D tentatively TRBD1 (6 bases). The TCR originated in a young woman in good health and CMV-seronegative. This chain's CDR3 is CASSFQGQGSPYEQYF. As DNA, the CDR3 is TGCGCCAGCAGCTTTCAGGGGCAGGGGTCCCCCTACGAGCAGTACTTC.